This passage covers 9 T cell receptor beta chains from one sample sequenced in a study of T cell responses to AZD1222 COVID-19 vaccine. Profiled with immunoSEQ multiplex PCR; TCRdb holds only in-frame clones, not every one. The sample holds 100,000 or so clones; around nine tenths are singletons and the top ten take around 10%. The source was peripheral blood, collected on day 0 of AZD1222 vaccination. The origin of the receptors is an adult in good health.

A single count supports this clone. The V call is TRBV27, the J call TRBJ1-5; D is possibly TRBD1 (5 bases). Germline values: CDR1 MNHEY, CDR2 SMNVEV (reference sequence). CDR3 length: 13 amino acids. Deletions cut 5 bases from V and 3 bases from J, with 8 bases between. The CDR3 here is CASSRGTNQPQHF. The DNA of the CDR3 is TGTGCCAGCAGTCGCGGGACCAATCAGCCCCAGCATTTT.

The chain carries TRBV24-1 and TRBJ2-5; 10 positions match TRBD2. Losses at the gene ends were 0 bases for V and 1 base for J; bases not matched to a gene: 7. The CDR3 is made up of 18 amino acids. Germline CDR1 KGHDR, CDR2 SFDVKD. As DNA, the CDR3 is TGTGCCACCAGTGATTTGCGGGGTAGCGGGAGGAGCCAAGAGACCCAGTACTTC. It codes for CATSDLRGSGRSQETQYF.

The genes are TRBV7-9 and TRBJ2-1, with 8 bases fitting TRBD1. The germline gives CDR1 SEHNR, CDR2 FQNEAQ (reference sequence). The CDR3 has 17 residues. The V segment lost 6 bases and the J segment 4 bases; nucleotides outside the gene matches: 14. The CDR3 region is CASRGRVQRQGYNEQFF. The DNA for the CDR3 is TGTGCCAGCAGGGGACGGGTCCAGCGACAGGGGTACAATGAGCAGTTCTTC.

This clone is a singleton in its sample. DNA for the CDR3: TGCAGCGGATACAGATTGACAGGGGGCATCGGGGAGCTGTTTTTT. This gives the protein CSGYRLTGGIGELFF. V and J are TRBV29-1 and TRBJ2-2, with TRBD1 matching 10 bases. Germline V gene data show CDR1 as SQVTM and CDR2 as ANQGSEA. Losses at the gene ends were 7 bases for V and 7 bases for J; bases not matched to a gene: 12. CDR3 size: 15 residues.

This clone was detected only once. CDR3 nucleotide sequence: TGTGCCAGCAGTGAACAGGGGACTGAGCAGTTCTTC. It codes for CASSEQGTEQFF. The rearrangement joins TRBV6-1 to TRBJ2-1; D may be TRBD1 (6 bases). The germline gives CDR1 MNHNS, CDR2 SASEGT. The CDR3 has 12 amino acids. Trimming cost V 2 bases and J 9 bases, with 8 bases left between them.

The chain has TRBV7-2 and TRBJ2-6; tentatively, D is TRBD1 (6 bases). The CDR3 runs to 14 residues. Between the trimmed V and J ends, which lost 0 bases and 7 bases, there was a span of 7 bases. Germline lookup yields CDR1 SGHTA and CDR2 FQGNSA. CDR3 DNA sequence: TGTGCCAGCAGCTTAGCCAGGGGTGCCAACGTCCTGACTTTC. This gives the protein CASSLARGANVLTF. The full variable domain, its missing parts supplied by reference TRBV7-2 and TRBJ2-6, is GAGVSQSPSNKVTEKGKDVELRCDPISGHTALYWYRQSLGQGLEFLIYFQGNSAPDKSGLPSDRFSAERTGGSVSTLTIQRTQQEDSAVYLCASSLARGANVLTFGAGSRLTVL.

The chain links TRBV12-3 or TRBV12-4 to TRBJ1-2; the D gene is possibly TRBD1 (6 bases). CDR3 length: 13 amino acids. V was clipped by 6 bases and J by 4 bases, with 12 bases between them. The chain's CDR3 is CASSLQGAYGYTF. DNA of the CDR3: TGTGCCAGCAGCCTACAGGGCGCCTATGGCTACACCTTC.

The rearrangement uses TRBV29-1 and TRBJ2-5; 8 bases map to TRBD2. Germline V lookup: CDR1 SQVTM, CDR2 ANQGSEA. The CDR3 has 14 amino acids. V shed 2 bases, J shed 2 bases, and the junction held 4 bases outside the gene matches. Here the CDR3 reads CSVELASGQETQYF. The CDR3 DNA sequence: TGCAGCGTTGAATTGGCTAGCGGGCAAGAGACCCAGTACTTC.

This chain uses TRBV6-2 or TRBV6-3 with TRBJ2-1; tentative D call: TRBD2 (6 bases). V shed 4 bases and J shed 8 bases, with 9 bases lying between them. Germline V CDR1 and CDR2: MNHEY, SVGEGT. This CDR3 spans 12 amino acids. CDR3 nucleotide sequence: TGTGCCAGCAGTTCCTGGGGGGATGAGCAGTTCTTC. It translates to CASSSWGDEQFF.